One and the same sample provided the 18 T cell receptor beta chains below, sequenced in a study of cytomegalovirus exposure and HLA in healthy donors. This table comes from immunoSEQ multiplex PCR, and its TCRdb copy is limited to in-frame clones, with some not included. The data hold approximately 160,000 clones, with less than 90% observed a single time. Material: PBMCs. Every receptor here comes from a woman aged 18-29 years in good health and CMV-seronegative.

Comment on this clone: The sample carries other DNA sequences with the same CDR3. The chain combines TRBV6-1 with TRBJ2-2, with D perhaps TRBD2 (6 bases). Germline V CDR1 and CDR2: MNHNS, SASEGT. This CDR3 region has 15 residues. The V end was cut by 4 bases, the J end by 0 bases, with 9 bases between. CDR3 DNA sequence: TGTGCCAGCAGTGGGGGGACTGCGAACACCGGGGAGCTGTTTTTT. Translating gives CASSGGTANTGELFF.

This chain links TRBV10-3 with TRBJ1-4; 11 bases are a match to TRBD1. The CDR3 contains 14 residues. J gave up 8 bases and V 8 bases, and 7 bases lay outside the gene matches. Germline V gene data show CDR1 as ENHRY and CDR2 as SYGVKD. In nucleotides, the CDR3 is TGTGCCATCCACCCCGGGACAGGGGGAGAAAAACTGTTTTTT. Protein sequence: CAIHPGTGGEKLFF.

V and J are TRBV7-9 and TRBJ1-1; possible D gene TRBD1, 6 bases. The V end lost 5 bases, the J end lost 0 bases, and 16 bases lay between the germline ends. This CDR3 has 16 residues. CDR1 is SEHNR and CDR2 is FQNEAQ in the germline V gene (reference sequence). CDR3 sequence reads: CASSPGTPAMNTEAFF. In DNA form, the CDR3 reads TGTGCCAGCAGCCCAGGGACACCGGCTATGAACACTGAAGCTTTCTTT.

The chain carries TRBV2 and TRBJ1-1; D not resolved. The CDR3 covers 12 residues. V was cut by 4 bases and J by 10 bases, with 13 bases left in between. Germline V gene data show CDR1 as SNHLY and CDR2 as FYNNEI. The CDR3 loop is CASSGSRSGAFF. The CDR3 DNA sequence: TGTGCCAGCAGTGGTTCCAGGTCCGGAGCTTTCTTT.

The V and J genes are TRBV6-5 and TRBJ1-1; perhaps TRBD1 as D (6 bases). Germline V gene data show CDR1 as MNHEY and CDR2 as SVGAGI. Trimming took off 6 bases at V and 0 bases at J, with 14 bases between the two ends. The CDR3 sequence is 15 residues long. The CDR3 region has the DNA TGTGCCAGCAGACCACAGGGTCTCATGAACACTGAAGCTTTCTTT. Translation: CASRPQGLMNTEAFF.

The chain recombines TRBV27 with TRBJ1-5; D perhaps matches TRBD1 (6 bases). CDR3 length equals 16 residues. Germline V lookup: CDR1 MNHEY, CDR2 SMNVEV (reference sequence). The germline V and J ends were trimmed by 4 bases and 1 base, with 14 bases remaining between them. The chain's CDR3 is CASSSNPTGSNQPQHF. The CDR3 DNA is TGTGCCAGCAGTTCGAATCCCACAGGGAGCAATCAGCCCCAGCATTTT.

This chain's CDR3 is CASSLGLAGDGELFF. CDR3 bases: TGCGCCAGCAGCTTAGGACTAGCGGGAGACGGGGAGCTGTTTTTT. The chain recombines TRBV5-1 with TRBJ2-2; 13 bases match TRBD2. V was clipped by 2 bases and J by 7 bases; unmatched bases: 2. CDR3 length: 15 residues. Germline CDR1 reads SGHRS; CDR2 reads YFSETQ.

The gene calls are TRBV4-3 and TRBJ2-3; 7 nucleotides line up with TRBD2. After removal of 1 base from V and 4 bases from J, the junction contained 11 bases not matched to a gene. CDR1 LGHNA and CDR2 YSLEER come from the germline V gene. CDR3 size: 17 residues. CDR3 protein: CASSQAGLRGGPDTQYF. In DNA form, the CDR3 reads TGCGCCAGCAGCCAAGCAGGTCTTCGGGGAGGGCCAGATACGCAGTATTTT.

The J gene is TRBJ1-1, the V gene TRBV6-5; a possible D gene is TRBD1 (6 bases). The V and J ends lost 6 bases and 1 base respectively, with 12 bases between them. The germline V gene has CDR1 MNHEY and CDR2 SVGAGI. This CDR3 spans 14 amino acids. The DNA of the CDR3 is TGTGCCAGCAGATCCGGGACATGGAACACTGAAGCTTTCTTT. Translated, it gives CASRSGTWNTEAFF.

V and J are TRBV27 and TRBJ2-7; possible D gene TRBD1, 6 bases. The CDR3 spans 14 residues. CDR1 and CDR2 from the germline V gene are MNHEY and SMNVEV (reference sequence). Trimming removed 5 bases at V and 1 base at J, with 12 bases between. The CDR3 sequence: CASSPQGRSYEQYF. CDR3 bases: TGTGCCAGCAGTCCACAGGGTAGGTCCTACGAGCAGTACTTC.

The CDR3 DNA reads TGTGCCAGCAGCTTGCGTCGTTCAGACTCCTACAATGAGCAGTTCTTC. As protein: CASSLRRSDSYNEQFF. The V call is TRBV5-4, the J call TRBJ2-1, with unresolved D. The CDR3 is 16 residues long. CDR1 and CDR2 from the germline V gene are SGHNT and YYREEE (reference sequence). V was cut by 1 base and J by 0 bases, with 11 bases left in between.

In DNA form, the CDR3 reads TGTGCCAGCAGCGGACAGGACAGCGTCGGAAACACCATATATTTT. This encodes CASSGQDSVGNTIYF. The chain joins TRBV9 to TRBJ1-3, with a weak D call TRBD1 (6 bases). From germline, CDR1 is SGDLS and CDR2 YYNGEE. The germline V and J ends were trimmed by 3 bases and 4 bases, with 14 bases remaining between them. The CDR3 length is 15 residues.

The chain is built from TRBV6-5 and TRBJ2-2; tentative D call: TRBD1 (5 bases). The germline CDR1 and CDR2 sequences are MNHEY and SVGAGI. CDR3 length: 13 residues. V dropped 8 bases and J dropped 4 bases, with 11 bases sitting between them. Here the CDR3 reads CASSDQGTGELFF. In nucleotides, the CDR3 is TGTGCCAGCTCCGACCAGGGCACCGGGGAGCTGTTTTTT.

The genes are TRBV7-9 and TRBJ2-7; maybe TRBD2 (6 bases). Germline values: CDR1 SEHNR, CDR2 FQNEAQ (reference sequence). The ends were cut back, 5 bases at V and 4 bases at J, with 21 bases in the middle. The CDR3 totals 16 residues. The CDR3 here is CASSTPAGTTRYEQYF. For the CDR3, the DNA is TGTGCCAGCAGCACGCCGGCAGGGACGACTAGATACGAGCAGTACTTC.

This chain joins TRBV4-1 and TRBJ1-2; 9 bases match TRBD1. Looked up from germline, CDR1 is MGHRA and CDR2 is YSYEKL. CDR3 length equals 16 residues. V shed 0 bases, J shed 2 bases, and the junction held 4 bases outside the gene matches. The CDR3 spells CASSQEGQGRNYGYTF. The CDR3 DNA reads as TGCGCCAGCAGCCAAGAGGGACAGGGACGAAACTATGGCTACACCTTC.

As DNA, the CDR3 is TGCGCCAGCAGCTTGGGCGGGAGTAACTATGGCTACACCTTC. Translated: CASSLGGSNYGYTF. The chain has TRBV5-1 and TRBJ1-2; D is unresolved. CDR3 length equals 14 residues. V was pared by 0 bases and J by 1 base, with 7 bases between. Germline V lookup: CDR1 SGHRS, CDR2 YFSETQ.

This rearrangement joins TRBV6-5 to TRBJ2-1; weak D call: TRBD2 (5 bases). V lost 7 bases and J lost 0, with 13 bases in between. There are 15 residues in the CDR3. Germline CDR1 and CDR2: MNHEY and SVGAGI. This CDR3 is CASTLGSGSYNEQFF. Written as DNA, the CDR3 is TGTGCCAGCACCTTAGGAAGCGGCTCCTACAATGAGCAGTTCTTC.

J is TRBJ2-5 and V is TRBV9, with D possibly TRBD1 on 6 matching bases. CDR1 is SGDLS, CDR2 YYNGEE, per germline. The V end was cut by 3 bases, the J end by 5 bases, with 17 bases between. The CDR3 runs 15 residues. Written as DNA, the CDR3 is TGTGCCAGCAGCGGTCGACGATGGGGGCACGAGACCCAGTACTTC. Its protein product is CASSGRRWGHETQYF.